The TCR beta chain described here comes from a study of T-cell reconstitution after alpha-beta-depleted transplantation in children. The study's findings and limits: In patients about two months after transplant, alpha-beta T cells reportedly arose from several hundred expanded graft clones. Surviving recipient T cells and intrathymic progenitors accounted for some patients' high TCRbeta diversity at day 60. It was newly produced T cells that mostly accounted for T-cell counts and diversity one year after transplant.

For TCRbeta, the library was prepared with unique molecular identifiers. TCRdb fed the PCR reads into MiXCR, producing one record per CDR3 protein. The sample has over 200,000 distinct CDR3 sequences, roughly a tenth seen once. The table lists this clonotype with many counts. Its antigen is not known. V was shortened by 1 base and J by 6 bases, with 10 bases between the two germline ends. CDR1 is SGHRS and CDR2 is YFSETQ in the germline V gene. The CDR3 contains 14 residues. Material: PBMCs, obtained before TCRalphabeta/CD19-depleted stem cell transplant. The chain is built from TRBV5-1 and TRBJ2-2; no clear D gene. The TCR sequence derives from a child in the first two years of life with acute myeloid leukemia, due to receive a stem cell transplant. This CDR3 reads CASSLLSVPGELFF. CDR3 in DNA: TGCGCCAGCAGCTTGCTGTCAGTCCCCGGGGAGCTGTTTTTT.